The rows below give T cell receptor beta chains drawn from one sample of a study of beta chain features in type 1 diabetes. The method was immunoSEQ multiplex PCR; TCRdb's version includes in-frame clones alone and lacks a portion of them. The sample carries a few hundred thousand clones, about 18% recorded once. The material sequenced was naive CD4+ T cells from blood. The receptors were sampled from a woman aged 18-35 years in good health. CDR3s include the opening cysteine and the closing phenylalanine or tryptophan. A D gene is named only where the DNA matches it firmly. Where a row states a size, it is once, few, many or the class of an expanded clone; other rows omit it.

TRBJ2-7 | TRBV28 | - | few | TGTGCCAGCAGTCCCCTCACCCGCAGTTACGAGCAGTACTTC | CASSPLTRSYEQYF
TRBJ2-7 | TRBV15 | - | - | TGTGCCACCAGCAGAGATCGGGCGGGGGCGAGGGAGCAGTACTTC | CATSRDRAGAREQYF
TRBJ1-2 | TRBV30 | - | - | TGTGCCTGGAGACGTAACAGGCTCCTCCCGGGCTCCGGCTACACCTTC | CAWRRNRLLPGSGYTF
TRBJ1-5 | TRBV10-3 | TRBD1 | few | TGTGCCATCAGTGGACGGAGGGCAGGGGGAGAATATAGCAATCAGCCCCAGCATTTT | CAISGRRAGGEYSNQPQHF
TRBJ2-3 | TRBV30 | TRBD2 | few | TGTGCCTGGAGAAGAGGGACTAGCGGGATTTACACAGATACGCAGTATTTT | CAWRRGTSGIYTDTQYF
TRBJ1-6 | TRBV25-1 | - | - | TGTGCCAGCAGTCCCGGGGGGTATAATTCACCCCTCCACTTT | CASSPGGYNSPLHF
TRBJ1-1 | TRBV7-9 | - | - | TGTGCCAGCAGCCTAGGAGCGATCACCCCCGACACTGAAGCTTTCTTT | CASSLGAITPDTEAFF
TRBJ2-7 | TRBV15 | - | - | TGTGCCACCAGCCTGACGCCCCTGGGACTGGTAAACTACGAGCAGTACTTC | CATSLTPLGLVNYEQYF
TRBJ1-2 | TRBV7-2 | - | - | TGTGCCAGCAGTCAAGACGTCAGGGGTGGGCGGAACTATGGCTACACCTTC | CASSQDVRGGRNYGYTF
TRBJ1-2 | TRBV5-1 | - | few | TGCGCCAGCAGTCCAGGGGACCGAGGCTACACCTTC | CASSPGDRGYTF
TRBJ1-1 | TRBV7-2 | - | few | TGTGCCAGCAGCTTACAGGGCATGAACACTGAAGCTTTCTTT | CASSLQGMNTEAFF
TRBJ2-5 | TRBV10-3 | - | - | TGTGCCACCAGCTTACAAGAGACCCAGTACTTC | CATSLQETQYF
TRBJ1-1 | TRBV18 | TRBD1 | few | TGTGCCAGCTCACCGGGGACAGGGAACACTGAAGCTTTCTTT | CASSPGTGNTEAFF
TRBJ2-1 | TRBV5-1 | - | - | TGCGCCAGCAGCGTTAGCGGCAATGAGCAGTTCTTC | CASSVSGNEQFF
TRBJ1-4 | TRBV7-9 | - | - | TGTGCCAGCAGCAGACAAGGTGAAAAACTGTTTTTT | CASSRQGEKLFF
TRBJ2-1 | TRBV5-4 | TRBD1 | - | TGTGCCAGCAGAACTGGACAGGGGAACAATGAGCAGTTCTTC | CASRTGQGNNEQFF
TRBJ2-7 | TRBV29-1 | TRBD1 | - | TGCAGCGTTATGGGACAGGGGAACTACGAGCAGTACTTC | CSVMGQGNYEQYF
TRBJ2-1 | TRBV25-1 | - | once | TGTGCCAGCAGTGAATATGGCAACCGATACAATGAGCAGTTCTTC | CASSEYGNRYNEQFF
TRBJ2-2 | TRBV13 | TRBD2 | - | TGTGCCAGCAGCCTAGGACTAGCGGGGCGATACCCCACCGGGGAGCTGTTTTTT | CASSLGLAGRYPTGELFF
TRBJ2-5 | TRBV6-5 | TRBD2 | few | TGTGCCAGCAGTTACTTAGGACGGGAGGGCCAGGAGACCCAGTACTTC | CASSYLGREGQETQYF
TRBJ1-1 | TRBV29-1 | - | - | TGCAGCGTAACAGGGCCAATTGGGGGCACTGAAGCTTTCTTT | CSVTGPIGGTEAFF
TRBJ1-1 | TRBV9 | TRBD1 | - | TGTGCCTCCACCTCGGGACAGGGGCTCGCGGACACTGAAGCTTTCTTT | CASTSGQGLADTEAFF
TRBJ2-7 | TRBV30 | TRBD2 | - | TGTGCCTGGAGTGAGGGACTAGCGGGAATCTACGAGCAGTACTTC | CAWSEGLAGIYEQYF
TRBJ1-2 | TRBV4-1 | - | - | TGCGCCAGCAGCCAAGTTTTAGGGGCTGGCTACACCTTC | CASSQVLGAGYTF
TRBJ2-3 | TRBV9 | - | few | TGTGCCAGCAGCCTCGGGGGTGGGGCTAGCACAGATACGCAGTATTTT | CASSLGGGASTDTQYF
TRBJ1-1 | TRBV28 | - | - | TGTGCCAGCAGTACAGGGAACACTGAAGCTTTCTTT | CASSTGNTEAFF
TRBJ1-2 | TRBV6-6 | - | - | TGTGCCAGCAGTTACTTCTCCCAGGGGCCGTTCGGCTACACCTTC | CASSYFSQGPFGYTF
TRBJ2-5 | TRBV5-4 | - | - | TGTGCCAGCAGCATTGCTGCGAGACTAACACAGACCCAGTACTTC | CASSIAARLTQTQYF
TRBJ2-5 | TRBV6-6 | TRBD2 | - | TGTGTCACGGGGCTAGCGGGGGGGTATTGGGAAGAGACCCAGTACTTC | CVTGLAGGYWEETQYF
TRBJ1-2 | TRBV5-1 | TRBD1 | - | TGCGCCAGCAGCTTGGAAGGGACAGGGGGCTCCATTGATGGCTACACCTTC | CASSLEGTGGSIDGYTF
TRBJ2-6 | TRBV29-1 | TRBD1 | few | TGCAGCGTCGGTGAGGGGACAGGGGGGTCTGGGGCCAACGTCCTGACTTTC | CSVGEGTGGSGANVLTF
TRBJ1-1 | TRBV2 | TRBD1 | few | TGTGCCAGCAGTGAAAGGGACAGCGGGTGGACTGAAGCTTTCTTT | CASSERDSGWTEAFF